The 15 T cell receptor beta chains presented below share a single source sample, sequenced in a study of control samples from healthy donors and cancer patients. Here immunoSEQ multiplex PCR was the method, and the copy in TCRdb shows in-frame clones only, minus some. This sample has 77,000 or so clones, with 90% to 95% found just once. Sequencing was performed on blood. These receptors were collected from a man aged 25 to 45 in good health.

The chain is built from TRBV25-1 and TRBJ2-6, with D perhaps TRBD1 (6 bases). Per the germline V gene, CDR1 is MGHDK and CDR2 is SYGVNS. This CDR3 region has 17 residues. V shed 1 base and J shed 1 base, with 11 bases lying between them. The chain's CDR3 is CASSESTGLSGANVLTF. The CDR3 bases are TGTGCCAGCAGTGAATCCACAGGGTTATCTGGGGCCAACGTCCTGACTTTC.

This chain connects TRBV9 to TRBJ1-2, with 8 bases that match TRBD1. With 3 bases clipped from V and 6 bases from J, the junction kept 10 bases outside the gene matches. This CDR3 spans 15 amino acids. The germline V gene has CDR1 SGDLS and CDR2 YYNGEE. The CDR3 loop reads CASSGGDRGGDGYTF. As DNA, the CDR3 is TGTGCCAGCAGCGGGGGAGACAGGGGCGGGGATGGCTACACCTTC.

For this clone: At one end, the junction sequence differs from germline, possibly due to a read error. The rearrangement links TRBV23-1 to TRBJ2-2; the match to TRBD2 covers 7 bases. TRBV23-1 is labeled an ORF, and its function is uncertain. The CDR3 covers 17 residues. The CDR3 DNA reads as TGCGCCAGCAGTCAATCAGGGGCGGAAGGGGTGATGGCGGGAGCTGTTTTT. It yields the protein CASSQSGAEGVMAGAVF.

CDR3 residues: CASSEIGNYGYTF. CDR3 DNA sequence: TGTGCCAGCAGTGAAATAGGGAACTATGGCTACACCTTC. The V and J genes are TRBV6-1 and TRBJ1-2; D remains unclear. Germline V gene lookup returns CDR1 MNHNS and CDR2 SASEGT. The CDR3 loop spans 13 amino acids. V was trimmed by 2 bases and J by 2 bases, leaving 6 bases between them.

This sequence joins TRBV7-9 and TRBJ1-5, with a weak D call TRBD1 (6 bases). The V end was cut by 1 base, the J end by 0 bases, with 10 bases between. The V gene's germline CDR1 is SEHNR and CDR2 FQNEAQ (reference sequence). CDR3 length: 16 residues. The CDR3 coding sequence is TGTGCCAGCAGCTTAGGGACAGCTTATAGCAATCAGCCCCAGCATTTT. Protein: CASSLGTAYSNQPQHF.

The chain recombines TRBV5-1 with TRBJ2-3; 8 positions agree with TRBD2. Germline CDR1 reads SGHRS; CDR2 reads YFSETQ. With 3 bases clipped from V and 0 bases from J, the junction kept 15 bases outside the gene matches. The CDR3 spans 19 residues. The CDR3 loop reads CASSSATGTLAGSTDTQYF. CDR3 DNA: TGCGCCAGCAGCTCCGCTACCGGTACCCTAGCGGGTAGCACAGATACGCAGTATTTT.

The chain uses TRBV13 and TRBJ2-1; 10 bases map to TRBD2. This CDR3 is built from 16 residues. The V and J ends lost 5 bases and 2 bases, in that order; junction bases with no gene match: 6. The germline gives CDR1 PRHDT, CDR2 FYEKMQ (reference sequence). CDR3: CASSPIAGGPYNEQFF. In nucleotides, the CDR3 is TGTGCCAGCAGCCCAATAGCGGGAGGTCCCTACAATGAGCAGTTCTTC.

The chain joins TRBV5-1 to TRBJ1-2; D might be TRBD1 (5 bases). There are 13 residues in the CDR3. V lost 6 bases and J 6 bases, leaving 15 bases between the germline ends. Germline V CDR1 and CDR2: SGHRS, YFSETQ. The CDR3 nucleotides read TGCGCCAGCACCCGAGGGGACGGAGATGGCTACACCTTC. Translated, it gives CASTRGDGDGYTF. Supplemented by reference TRBV5-1 and TRBJ1-2, the full variable domain reads KAGVTQTPRYLIKTRGQQVTLSCSPISGHRSVSWYQQTPGQGLQFLFEYFSETQRNKGNFPGRFSGRQFSNSRSEMNVSTLELGDSALYLCASTRGDGDGYTFGSGTRLTVV.

This chain links TRBV28 with TRBJ1-1; 7 bases are a match to TRBD1. V was clipped by 7 bases and J by 6 bases; unmatched bases: 8. The germline gives CDR1 MDHEN, CDR2 SYDVKM. The CDR3 is 13 amino acids. CDR3 protein: CASNQDRAPEAFF. The CDR3 DNA is TGTGCCAGCAACCAAGACAGGGCCCCTGAAGCTTTCTTT.

The chain combines TRBV5-8 with TRBJ2-2; D is unresolved. Germline loops: CDR1 SGHTS, CDR2 YDEGEE. The CDR3 extends over 12 amino acids. V was trimmed by 2 bases and J by 4 bases, leaving 3 bases between them. The DNA for the CDR3 is TGTGCCAGCAGCTTCACCACCGGGGAGCTGTTTTTT. Its translation is CASSFTTGELFF.

The rearrangement joins TRBV9 to TRBJ2-1, with 11 bases that match TRBD2. Trimming cost V 3 bases and J 9 bases; bases outside gene matches: 17. This CDR3 is built from 18 residues. Per the germline V gene, CDR1 is SGDLS and CDR2 is YYNGEE. CDR3 in amino acids: CASSARGTSGSLVPEQFF. The CDR3, as DNA: TGTGCCAGCAGCGCAAGGGGAACTAGCGGGAGTTTGGTCCCTGAGCAGTTCTTC.

The J gene is TRBJ2-3, the V gene TRBV25-1, with 11 bases aligning to TRBD2. The germline CDR1 and CDR2 sequences are MGHDK and SYGVNS. This CDR3 is 14 amino acids long. J lost 4 bases, V lost 4 bases, and 1 base had no gene match. The CDR3, as DNA: TGTGCCAGCAGTGTAGCGGGAGGGCCAGATACGCAGTATTTT. It specifies CASSVAGGPDTQYF.

The chain combines TRBV6-2 or TRBV6-3 with TRBJ2-1; the match to TRBD1 covers 10 bases. Germline CDR1 MNHEY, CDR2 SVGEGT. This CDR3 spans 15 amino acids. V trimming: 5 bases; J trimming: 3 bases; junction bases outside the gene matches: 4. The CDR3 nucleotides read TGTGCCAGCAGTAGGGGGACAGGGGTCTACAATGAGCAGTTCTTC. Its protein product is CASSRGTGVYNEQFF.

This chain links TRBV18 with TRBJ1-1, with 7 bases that match TRBD1. The germline V gene has CDR1 KGHSH and CDR2 LQKENI. Trimming at V came to 6 bases and at J to 1 base, leaving 2 bases not matched to a gene. The CDR3 is made up of 13 amino acids. Here the CDR3 reads CASSQGGNTEAFF. As DNA, the CDR3 is TGTGCCAGCTCGCAGGGGGGGAACACTGAAGCTTTCTTT. The full variable domain, rest sourced from reference TRBV18 and TRBJ1-1, is NAGVMQNPRHLVRRRGQEARLRCSPMKGHSHVYWYRQLPEEGLKFMVYLQKENIIDESGMPKERFSAEFPKEGPSILRIQQVVRGDSAAYFCASSQGGNTEAFFGQGTRLTVV.

With regard to this clone: Because the CDR3's place on the DNA is in doubt, the DNA is left out and the CDR3 is given as listed by TCRdb. V gene TRBV7-3 combines with J gene TRBJ2-1. Ends included, the CDR3 has 16 residues. Germline V gives CDR1 SGHTA, CDR2 FQGTGA. The CDR3 here is CASSLTFGPGSNEQFF.